Each of the 29 T cell receptor beta chains below was sequenced from the same sample in a study of T cell repertoires in cytomegalovirus infection. MiXCR, applied by TCRdb to the reads, yields one record per CDR3 protein. Found here are roughly 49,000 distinct CDR3 sequences, 21% of them singletons; the top ten hold 70% to 90%. No antigen has been assigned to these receptors. Sample: CD8+ T cells from cultured PBMCs, taken from culture after CMV antigen stimulation. These receptors all come from a human donor in good health (CMV status not recorded). Some clones in this sample may be carry-over from other donors' samples.

This clonotype came up a few times. V gene TRBV2 combines with J gene TRBJ2-1; D perhaps matches TRBD2 (6 bases). V gave up 6 bases and J gave up 6 bases, with 9 bases separating them. In germline, CDR1 is SNHLY, CDR2 FYNNEI. The CDR3 spans 12 residues. The CDR3 reads CASRGTFNEQFF. The CDR3 coding sequence is TGTGCCAGCAGGGGGACTTTCAATGAGCAGTTCTTC.

This chain connects TRBV6-1 to TRBJ2-7, with 9 bases identical to TRBD1. CDR1 and CDR2 from the germline V gene are MNHNS and SASEGT. Trimming took 5 bases from V and 7 from J; bases not matched to a gene: 9. This CDR3 region has 14 residues. CDR3 nucleotides: TGTGCCAGCAGTCCCCGGACAGGGGTTTTTGAGCAGTACTTC. Protein sequence: CASSPRTGVFEQYF.

Comments on this clonotype: A read error may account for a junction end that differs from germline. The chain has TRBV27 and TRBJ1-1; D uncertain. The CDR3 is made up of 13 amino acids. Per the germline V gene, CDR1 is MNHEY and CDR2 is SMNVEV (reference sequence). The CDR3 sequence is CDSSFVGSTEAFF. In nucleotides, the CDR3 is TGTGACAGCAGTTTCGTTGGGAGCACTGAAGCTTTCTTT.

V gene TRBV12-5 combines with J gene TRBJ1-1, with D unresolved. The CDR3 is 16 amino acids. From germline, CDR1 is LGHNT and CDR2 FRNRAP. The germline V and J ends were trimmed by 4 bases and 4 bases, with 19 bases remaining between them. This chain's CDR3 is CASGSRRETYSTEAFF. CDR3 nucleotide sequence: TGTGCTAGTGGTTCGCGCCGGGAGACCTATTCCACTGAAGCTTTCTTT.

The chain links TRBV7-9 to TRBJ2-2; D gene uncertain. This CDR3 has 16 amino acids. V lost 1 base, J lost 1 base, and 10 bases lay in between. CDR1 is SEHNR and CDR2 is FQNEAQ in the germline V gene (reference sequence). CDR3 loop: CASSLEVDLNTGELFF. The CDR3 bases are TGTGCCAGCAGCTTAGAGGTAGACCTGAACACCGGGGAGCTGTTTTTT.

This clonotype has a count of ten or more. The chain recombines TRBV11-2 with TRBJ2-5, with no clear D. V gave up 5 bases and J gave up 5 bases, with 18 bases separating them. From germline, CDR1 is SGHAT and CDR2 FQNNGV. The CDR3 contains 15 residues. CDR3 protein: CASSPYPQAQETQYF. The CDR3 bases are TGTGCCAGCAGCCCATACCCCCAAGCGCAGGAGACCCAGTACTTC.

This clonotype turned up a few times. The gene calls are TRBV6-2 or TRBV6-3 and TRBJ2-7; D is ambiguous. Per the germline V gene, CDR1 is MNHEY and CDR2 is SVGEGT. V was clipped by 1 base and J by 2 bases, with 6 bases between them. This CDR3 spans 13 amino acids. DNA for the CDR3: TGTGCCAGCAGTTACTTGCAACCCTACGAGCAGTACTTC. Residues: CASSYLQPYEQYF.

This clonotype was seen ten or more times. The chain links TRBV7-9 to TRBJ2-3; D possibly corresponds to TRBD1 (6 bases). Germline loops: CDR1 SEHNR, CDR2 FQNEAQ (reference sequence). V lost 1 base and J 4 bases, leaving 9 bases between the germline ends. The CDR3 runs 14 residues. This chain's CDR3 is CASSLVAGADTQYF. The CDR3 DNA reads TGTGCCAGCAGCTTAGTGGCAGGGGCAGATACGCAGTATTTT.

The chain has TRBV2 and TRBJ1-1; D unresolved. The CDR3 is made up of 15 amino acids. Germline V lookup: CDR1 SNHLY, CDR2 FYNNEI. Trimming left V 7 bases short and J 1 base short, with 16 bases between. The CDR3 coding sequence is TGTGCCAGCACCGAGCAATACCACAGGAACACTGAAGCTTTCTTT. Its translation is CASTEQYHRNTEAFF.

The chain couples TRBV7-2 to TRBJ2-7, with 8 bases identical to TRBD1. Germline V gene sequence: CDR1 SGHTA, CDR2 FQGNSA. The length of the CDR3 is 14 residues. Germline trimming cut 1 base from V and 7 bases from J; bases unmatched to any gene: 6. The CDR3: CASSLGQGLREQYF. CDR3 nucleotide sequence: TGTGCCAGCAGCTTAGGACAGGGGCTGCGGGAGCAGTACTTC.

This clonotype was seen more than once but under ten times. The chain couples TRBV27 to TRBJ2-5; TRBD1 matches 7 bases. The germline V gene encodes CDR1 MNHEY and CDR2 SMNVEV (reference sequence). With 5 bases clipped from V and 5 bases from J, the junction kept 8 bases outside the gene matches. The length of the CDR3 is 14 residues. CDR3 DNA: TGTGCCAGCAGTGCAAACAGGGGTTGGGAGACCCAGTACTTC. Protein sequence: CASSANRGWETQYF.

The chain joins TRBV29-1 to TRBJ2-1, with a tentative D call TRBD2 (5 bases). V was cut by 0 bases and J by 5 bases, with 14 bases left in between. The CDR3 has 15 amino acids. Germline V lookup: CDR1 SQVTM, CDR2 ANQGSEA. The CDR3 nucleotides read TGCAGCGTTGAAGATTTAGTCGGGGTCCACAATGAGCAGTTCTTC. The encoded protein is CSVEDLVGVHNEQFF.

This clonotype has just a few counts. V is TRBV7-2 and J is TRBJ2-7; 8 bases are shared with TRBD1. Germline loops: CDR1 SGHTA, CDR2 FQGNSA. J gave up 7 bases and V 1 base, and 6 bases lay outside the gene matches. The CDR3 contains 14 residues. This CDR3 is CASSLDNRGNEQYF. The CDR3 DNA reads as TGTGCCAGCAGCTTAGATAACAGGGGGAATGAGCAGTACTTC.

V gene TRBV9 combines with J gene TRBJ2-1; 8 nucleotides align to TRBD1. Germline values: CDR1 SGDLS, CDR2 YYNGEE. The CDR3 has 14 residues. V lost 4 bases and J lost 4; bases outside the gene matches: 4. The CDR3 DNA reads TGTGCCAGCAGCACCCGGACAGGGTACAATGAGCAGTTCTTC. Residues: CASSTRTGYNEQFF. The full variable domain, completed using reference TRBV9 and TRBJ2-1, is DSGVTQTPKHLITATGQRVTLRCSPRSGDLSVYWYQQSLDQGLQFLIQYYNGEERAKGNILERFSAQQFPDLHSELNLSSLELGDSALYFCASSTRTGYNEQFFGPGTRLTVL.

Only a few counts were recorded for this clonotype. The CDR3 reads CASSQEAAGGYNEQFF. CDR3 DNA sequence: TGCGCCAGCAGCCAAGAGGCAGCGGGGGGCTACAATGAGCAGTTCTTC. The rearrangement links TRBV4-1 to TRBJ2-1, with TRBD2 matching over 9 bases. This CDR3 comprises 16 residues. From germline, CDR1 is MGHRA and CDR2 YSYEKL. V shed 0 bases, J shed 3 bases, and the junction held 3 bases outside the gene matches.

This clonotype was counted at least ten times. V gene TRBV27 combines with J gene TRBJ2-1; a weak D match, TRBD2 (7 bases). Germline V gene data show CDR1 as MNHEY and CDR2 as SMNVEV (reference sequence). Deletions cut 8 bases from V and 6 bases from J, with 17 bases between. The length of the CDR3 is 14 residues. CDR3 region: CASERGGSGNEQFF. CDR3 bases: TGTGCCAGCGAGAGGGGGGGGAGCGGCAATGAGCAGTTCTTC.

The genes are TRBV12-3 or TRBV12-4 and TRBJ2-1, with D possibly being TRBD1 (7 bases). This CDR3 spans 13 amino acids. Trimming left V 4 bases short and J 12 bases short, with 16 bases between. The chain's CDR3 is CASSSEYRGLQFF. The CDR3 DNA is TGTGCCAGCAGTTCCGAATACAGGGGACTGCAGTTCTTC.

The chain links TRBV7-9 to TRBJ2-1; tentatively, D is TRBD1 (5 bases). CDR1 SEHNR and CDR2 FQNEAQ come from the germline V gene (reference sequence). This CDR3 region has 13 residues. V was shortened by 6 bases and J by 5 bases, with 11 bases between the two germline ends. CDR3 nucleotide sequence: TGTGCCAGCAGGCTTGACAGAGACAATGAGCAGTTCTTC. It translates to CASRLDRDNEQFF.

This clonotype was counted between two and nine times. The chain is built from TRBV19 and TRBJ2-1, with TRBD1 matching 8 bases. This CDR3 has 18 amino acids. Unmatched junction bases numbered 13, after V lost 0 bases and J lost 6 bases. Germline V gene data show CDR1 as LNHDA and CDR2 as SQIVND (reference sequence). CDR3 sequence: CASSIDPGTGMLLNEQFF. CDR3 in DNA: TGTGCCAGTAGTATAGATCCCGGGACAGGAATGCTCCTCAATGAGCAGTTCTTC.

This clonotype occurred a few times. The chain couples TRBV7-2 to TRBJ2-1; D is perhaps TRBD2 (5 bases). Between the trimmed V and J ends, which lost 5 bases and 3 bases, there was a span of 8 bases. Germline lookup yields CDR1 SGHTA and CDR2 FQGNSA. This CDR3 has 13 amino acids. CDR3 loop: CASSTTSYNEQFF. CDR3 DNA: TGTGCCAGCAGCACCACTAGCTACAATGAGCAGTTCTTC.

This chain joins TRBV12-3 or TRBV12-4 and TRBJ1-5; 7 bases map to TRBD1. The CDR3 contains 13 residues. Unmatched junction bases numbered 1, after V lost 5 bases and J lost 3 bases. CDR3 in DNA: TGTGCCAGCAGTGGACAGGACAATCAGCCCCAGCATTTT. Translating it yields CASSGQDNQPQHF.

The sample holds a few counts of this clonotype. The gene calls are TRBV12-3 or TRBV12-4 and TRBJ1-5; 9 bases are shared with TRBD1. Trimming took 6 bases from V and 4 from J; bases not matched to a gene: 1. The CDR3 runs to 13 residues. CDR3 region: CASRGTGNQPQHF. CDR3 sequence (DNA): TGTGCCAGCAGGGGGACAGGGAATCAGCCCCAGCATTTT.

This clonotype was counted a few times. CDR3 amino acids: CASSQTAYEQYF. In DNA, the CDR3 is TGTGCCAGCAGCCAGACAGCCTACGAGCAGTACTTC. V and J are TRBV13 and TRBJ2-7; tentatively, D is TRBD1 (5 bases). Trimming removed 5 bases at V and 2 bases at J, with 7 bases between. The CDR3 is made up of 12 amino acids. Germline V lookup: CDR1 PRHDT, CDR2 FYEKMQ (reference sequence).

The rearrangement joins TRBV7-6 to TRBJ1-4; D is possibly TRBD1 (5 bases). In germline, CDR1 is SGHVS, CDR2 FNYEAQ. The CDR3 length is 13 residues. V lost 2 bases to trimming and J lost 8 bases, with 9 bases between them. DNA for the CDR3: TGTGCCAGCAGCTTAAGGGGATACGAAAAACTGTTTTTT. Translation gives CASSLRGYEKLFF.

The V call is TRBV10-3, the J call TRBJ2-5, with 10 nucleotides matching TRBD2. The CDR3 runs to 13 residues. J lost 3 bases, V lost 6 bases, and 1 base had no gene match. Germline CDR1 and CDR2: ENHRY and SYGVKD. The CDR3 sequence: CAIRTSGKETQYF. Here the CDR3 DNA reads TGTGCCATCAGAACTAGCGGGAAAGAGACCCAGTACTTC.

This sequence joins TRBV28 and TRBJ2-5; 10 bases match TRBD2. There are 17 residues in the CDR3. Trimming at V came to 6 bases and at J to 5 bases, leaving 15 bases not matched to a gene. Germline loops: CDR1 MDHEN, CDR2 SYDVKM. In nucleotides, the CDR3 is TGTGCCAGCAGCTCGAAGCGGGAGGGAAGGCAGAGTGAGACCCAGTACTTC. It translates to CASSSKREGRQSETQYF.

A few counts support this clonotype. DNA for the CDR3: TGTGCCAGCACCCCAAGCTCCTACAATGAGCAGTTCTTC. It is translated as CASTPSSYNEQFF. The chain couples TRBV6-1 to TRBJ2-1; D is unresolved. CDR3 size: 13 residues. V was pared by 7 bases and J by 0 bases, with 7 bases between. Germline V lookup: CDR1 MNHNS, CDR2 SASEGT.

In this sample, this clonotype turned up a few times. V usage is TRBV2 and J usage is TRBJ2-5; D is unresolved. Germline CDR1 SNHLY, CDR2 FYNNEI. The CDR3 loop spans 11 amino acids. The V gene lost 7 bases and the J gene lost 4 bases, with 7 bases spanning the gap. The CDR3 sequence is CASISPETQYF. The CDR3 DNA reads as TGTGCCAGCATAAGCCCAGAGACCCAGTACTTC.

This clonotype was seen more than once but under ten times. The V call is TRBV11-2, the J call TRBJ2-7; 8 bases are a match to TRBD1. Trimming cost V 5 bases and J 11 bases; bases outside gene matches: 17. Germline CDR1 reads SGHAT; CDR2 reads FQNNGV. There are 15 residues in the CDR3. CDR3 DNA sequence: TGTGCCAGCAGCCTGCAATCGGGACAGGCCCCTCGAAAGTACTTC. Translating gives CASSLQSGQAPRKYF.